Below are 15 T cell receptor beta chains sequenced from a single sample in a study of cytomegalovirus exposure and HLA in healthy donors. Primers for the PCR totalled 60 Vbeta and 13 Jbeta. Assay used: immunoSEQ multiplex PCR; TCRdb lists only in-frame clones, some missing. The sample yields 100,000 to 150,000 clones, just under 80% seen once. The sample consisted of PBMCs. The receptors stem from a woman younger than 35 in good health and CMV-seronegative.

With respect to this clone: The germline gene is not matched at one end of the junction; a read error may be the cause. The chain recombines TRBV7-9 with TRBJ2-5, with 8 bases that match TRBD2. This CDR3 region has 14 residues. Germline lookup yields CDR1 SEHNR and CDR2 FQNEAQ (reference sequence). CDR3 in DNA: TGTTCCAGCACCCGGTCGGGAGGGCAAGAGACCCAGTACTTC. It specifies CSSTRSGGQETQYF.

The V call is TRBV2, the J call TRBJ2-5, with a weak D call TRBD2 (5 bases). V was trimmed by 3 bases and J by 5 bases, leaving 10 bases between them. CDR1 is SNHLY and CDR2 is FYNNEI in the germline V gene. The CDR3 extends over 13 amino acids. CDR3 sequence: CASSESDWETQYF. CDR3 nucleotide sequence: TGTGCCAGCAGTGAGTCGGACTGGGAGACCCAGTACTTC.

The chain carries TRBV5-4 and TRBJ2-1; possibly TRBD2 for D (6 bases). The CDR3 spans 13 residues. The ends were cut back, 0 bases at V and 6 bases at J, with 7 bases in the middle. In germline, CDR1 is SGHNT, CDR2 YYREEE (reference sequence). Here the CDR3 DNA reads TGTGCCAGCAGCTTGGCGGGAGTCAATGAGCAGTTCTTC. Amino acids: CASSLAGVNEQFF.

The gene calls are TRBV6-6 and TRBJ2-3, with 8 bases matching TRBD1. Germline CDR1 and CDR2: MNHNY and SVGAGI (reference sequence). With V trimmed by 7 bases and J by 5 bases, 14 bases remained unmatched. This CDR3 is 16 amino acids long. CDR3 DNA: TGTGCCAGCACCCCTAGCAGGGGGCTTCCCCAAGATACGCAGTATTTT. This sequence encodes CASTPSRGLPQDTQYF.

This clone was detected only a few times. The chain links TRBV4-2 to TRBJ2-1; 8 bases map to TRBD2. V shed 4 bases, J shed 6 bases, and the junction held 8 bases outside the gene matches. The germline V gene has CDR1 LGHNA and CDR2 YNFKEQ. CDR3 size: 15 residues. For the CDR3, the DNA is TGTGCCAGCAGCCCAGCGGCGGGGGGTATCAATGAGCAGTTCTTC. Its translation: CASSPAAGGINEQFF.

The chain carries TRBV15 and TRBJ1-2; D possibly corresponds to TRBD1 (6 bases). The germline gives CDR1 LNHNV, CDR2 YYDKDF (reference sequence). This CDR3 spans 18 amino acids. The V end lost 4 bases, the J end lost 3 bases, and 24 bases lay between the germline ends. This chain's CDR3 is CATSTRWSSKAGDYGYTF. In DNA, the CDR3 is TGTGCCACCAGCACCCGCTGGAGCAGCAAGGCAGGGGACTATGGCTACACCTTC.

The V and J genes are TRBV5-1 and TRBJ2-3; 11 bases match TRBD2. From germline, CDR1 is SGHRS and CDR2 YFSETQ. V trimming: 4 bases; J trimming: 1 base; junction bases outside the gene matches: 5. The CDR3 contains 16 residues. The CDR3 nucleotides are TGCGCCAGCAGCGAACGGACTAGCGGGCGCACAGATACGCAGTATTTT. It specifies CASSERTSGRTDTQYF.

This chain uses TRBV30 with TRBJ1-3, with TRBD1 identical over 9 bases. V dropped 2 bases and J dropped 3; count of bases not matched to a gene: 5. Germline assignment: CDR1 GTSNPN and CDR2 SVGIG (reference sequence). CDR3 length: 15 amino acids. The CDR3 sequence: CAWSPTGGVGNTIYF. The CDR3 DNA reads as TGTGCCTGGAGTCCCACAGGGGGCGTTGGAAACACCATATATTTT.

The V and J genes are TRBV7-9 and TRBJ1-2; 8 nucleotides line up with TRBD1. From germline, CDR1 is SEHNR and CDR2 FQNEAQ (reference sequence). Trimming removed 4 bases from V and 4 bases from J; junction bases left unmatched: 11. CDR3 length: 16 residues. Written as DNA, the CDR3 is TGTGCCAGCAGCTCCCATCATACAGGGGGGTCCTATGGCTACACCTTC. Residues: CASSSHHTGGSYGYTF.

This chain connects TRBV18 to TRBJ1-5, with D possibly being TRBD1 (5 bases). Germline values: CDR1 KGHSH, CDR2 LQKENI. Trimming took off 3 bases at V and 2 bases at J, with 8 bases between the two ends. This CDR3 contains 14 residues. In DNA form, the CDR3 reads TGTGCCAGCTCACCTACCAGGGGCAATCAGCCCCAGCATTTT. It yields the protein CASSPTRGNQPQHF.

The chain couples TRBV9 to TRBJ1-1; no definite D call. Germline V gene lookup returns CDR1 SGDLS and CDR2 YYNGEE. V gave up 0 bases and J gave up 0 bases, with 9 bases separating them. The CDR3 consists of 15 residues. The CDR3 sequence: CASSVEGELNTEAFF. CDR3 DNA sequence: TGTGCCAGCAGCGTAGAAGGAGAACTGAACACTGAAGCTTTCTTT.

The chain uses TRBV18 and TRBJ1-2, with TRBD1 matching 8 bases. This CDR3 is built from 15 residues. The V gene end was trimmed by 2 bases and the J gene end by 8 bases; junction bases not matched to a gene: 10. Germline loops: CDR1 KGHSH, CDR2 LQKENI. CDR3: CASSPTGTGLGGYTF. The CDR3 coding sequence is TGTGCCAGCTCACCAACTGGGACAGGCTTGGGGGGCTACACCTTC.

J is TRBJ2-1 and V is TRBV4-1; 15 positions match TRBD2. The length of the CDR3 is 17 residues. In germline, CDR1 is MGHRA, CDR2 YSYEKL. V was pared by 4 bases and J by 7 bases, with 8 bases of the junction left unmatched. CDR3 region: CASSRLPGTSGGNEQFF. Here the CDR3 DNA reads TGCGCCAGCAGCCGACTACCCGGGACTAGCGGGGGGAATGAGCAGTTCTTC.

This clone appeared once. The chain couples TRBV5-1 to TRBJ1-2; a weak D match, TRBD1 (5 bases). Trimming left V 4 bases short and J 5 bases short, with 18 bases between. The length of the CDR3 is 15 residues. Per the germline V gene, CDR1 is SGHRS and CDR2 is YFSETQ. The CDR3 protein is CASSRPEVGAYGYTF. The CDR3 DNA follows: TGCGCCAGCAGCCGCCCGGAAGTAGGGGCTTATGGCTACACCTTC. Looking up the rest from reference TRBV5-1 and TRBJ1-2 gives the full variable domain: KAGVTQTPRYLIKTRGQQVTLSCSPISGHRSVSWYQQTPGQGLQFLFEYFSETQRNKGNFPGRFSGRQFSNSRSEMNVSTLELGDSALYLCASSRPEVGAYGYTFGSGTRLTVV.

The J gene is TRBJ1-2, the V gene TRBV5-1; 7 bases match TRBD1. The ends lost 3 bases at V and 6 bases at J; junction bases unmatched: 5. The CDR3 has 13 amino acids. Per the germline V gene, CDR1 is SGHRS and CDR2 is YFSETQ. The CDR3 DNA follows: TGCGCCAGCAGCTGGGCAGGGGGAGATGGCTACACCTTC. It translates to CASSWAGGDGYTF.